The sample holds one count of the clone carrying this T cell receptor (beta chain). Its antigen is currently unknown. Cells designated naive CD8 were CD45RO-negative and were positively selected for CCR7, with terminally differentiated effector memory CD45RA+ cells excluded. The data were obtained in a study of shared clonotypes between healthy human individuals. CDR1 MDHEN and CDR2 SYDVKM come from the germline V gene. Trimming shortened V by 3 bases and J by 1 base, and 7 bases separated the two germline ends. The CDR3 loop spans 14 amino acids. General study points: Across subsets, estimated richness was generally greater for naive than for memory populations.

Per sorted-subset replicate PCR, input was approximately 0.2 ug DNA, representing tens of thousands of T cell genomes. The data were produced by immunoSEQ multiplex PCR, yet TCRdb's version contains in-frame clones alone and is incomplete. The sample lists hundreds of thousands of clones, roughly 92% occurring once. The material sequenced was naive CD8+ T cells sorted from blood. This clonotype was obtained from a young man in good health. The chain employs TRBV28 and TRBJ2-1; no firm D call. This chain's CDR3 is CASSFGSSYNEQFF. CDR3 bases: TGTGCCAGCAGTTTTGGAAGTTCCTACAATGAGCAGTTCTTC.